The 5 T cell receptor beta chains in this list originate from one sample, sequenced in a study of blood T cell repertoires in COVID-19. Produced via immunoSEQ multiplex PCR; TCRdb's table is partial and in-frame only. The profile shows about 120,000 clones, roughly 81% of them singletons. Material: peripheral blood. These receptors came from a human donor in a cohort sampled during active COVID-19.

The J gene is TRBJ2-2, the V gene TRBV12-2; the D segment call TRBD2 is taken from the table without a DNA check. TRBV12-2 is classified as a pseudogene. The CDR3 has 17 residues. The CDR3 spells CASRLSGLAGHTGELFF. CDR3 bases: TGTGCAAGTCGCTTATCGGGACTAGCGGGACACACCGGGGAGCTGTTTTTT.

This chain links TRBV6-5 with TRBJ1-5; the D is unclear. Deletions cut 0 bases from V and 6 bases from J, with 6 bases between. The germline V gene has CDR1 MNHEY and CDR2 SVGAGI. This CDR3 has 13 residues. The CDR3 is CASSYSSVQPQHF. Written as DNA, the CDR3 is TGTGCCAGCAGTTACTCGAGCGTTCAGCCCCAGCATTTT.

CDR3 DNA: TGTGCCAGCAGCCCAGGGGGCGCGGATTCACCCCTCCACTTT. This codes for CASSPGGADSPLHF. The chain combines TRBV28 with TRBJ1-6; TRBD1 matches at 8 bases. Per germline, CDR1 MDHEN and CDR2 SYDVKM. The CDR3 totals 14 residues. With V trimmed by 6 bases and J by 8 bases, 6 bases remained unmatched.

The V call is TRBV9, the J call TRBJ2-4; possible D gene TRBD2, 6 bases. CDR3 length: 17 residues. Germline assignment: CDR1 SGDLS and CDR2 YYNGEE. Trimming pared 4 bases from V and 0 bases from J, leaving 17 bases between. CDR3 bases: TGTGCCAGCAGCAAAAACCCGGGAGACCTAGCCAAAAACATTCAGTACTTC. Protein sequence: CASSKNPGDLAKNIQYF. The full variable domain, rest sourced from reference TRBV9 and TRBJ2-4, is DSGVTQTPKHLITATGQRVTLRCSPRSGDLSVYWYQQSLDQGLQFLIQYYNGEERAKGNILERFSAQQFPDLHSELNLSSLELGDSALYFCASSKNPGDLAKNIQYFGAGTRLSVL.

The chain uses TRBV6-6 and TRBJ2-7; D is possibly TRBD1 (6 bases). Germline lookup yields CDR1 MNHNY and CDR2 SVGAGI (reference sequence). CDR3 size: 15 residues. The V end lost 4 bases, the J end lost 9 bases, and 22 bases lay between the germline ends. The CDR3, as DNA: TGTGCCAGCAGTTTCGACGCCTTAACAGGGTTAGGGCAGTACTTC. Translated, it gives CASSFDALTGLGQYF.